This passage covers 30 T cell receptor beta chains from one sample sequenced in a study of T cells after posttransplantation cyclophosphamide. The table came from immunoSEQ multiplex PCR; TCRdb's copy has only in-frame clones and leaves some out. Of 7,500 to 10,000 clones in the sample, 82% were seen once. Busulfan-fludarabine conditioning, marrow transplant, and cyclophosphamide on days +3 and +4 were administered. Sequencing used PBMCs, obtained around 2,000 days after a stem cell transplant with posttransplant cyclophosphamide. These TCRs come from a female patient aged 35-55 years who received an allogeneic stem cell transplant from a related donor, was CMV-positive, and had no GVHD. The graft donor may have contributed some T cells.

V is TRBV7-3 and J is TRBJ2-2; D gene ambiguous. CDR1 is SGHTA and CDR2 is FQGTGA in the germline V gene. The CDR3 totals 13 residues. The ends were cut back, 5 bases at V and 3 bases at J, with 7 bases in the middle. CDR3 residues: CASSEHDTGELFF. The CDR3 nucleotides read TGTGCCAGCAGCGAACACGACACCGGGGAGCTGTTTTTT.

This clone was seen only a few times. The genes are TRBV19 and TRBJ1-5; 7 bases fit TRBD1. Germline values: CDR1 LNHDA, CDR2 SQIVND (reference sequence). The CDR3 runs 14 residues. Germline trimming cut 5 bases from V and 7 bases from J; bases unmatched to any gene: 8. CDR3: CASSPQGLRQPQHF. The CDR3 DNA reads as TGTGCCAGTAGTCCACAGGGGTTAAGGCAGCCCCAGCATTTT. The variable domain in full, with the rest retrieved from reference TRBV19 and TRBJ1-5, is DGGITQSPKYLFRKEGQNVTLSCEQNLNHDAMYWYRQDPGQGLRLIYYSQIVNDFQKGDIAEGYSVSREKKESFPLTVTSAQKNPTAFYLCASSPQGLRQPQHFGDGTRLSIL.

The rearrangement uses TRBV19 and TRBJ2-7, with D perhaps TRBD2 (5 bases). Trimming removed 0 bases from V and 3 bases from J, with 12 bases in between. CDR3 length equals 15 residues. Germline CDR1 LNHDA, CDR2 SQIVND (reference sequence). CDR3 in DNA: TGTGCCAGTAGTATAGATCCCGGACTGGGCTACGAGCAGTACTTC. Amino acids: CASSIDPGLGYEQYF.

The chain couples TRBV7-2 to TRBJ2-1; 8 nucleotides line up with TRBD2. The junction had 11 bases not matched to a gene; V was cut back by 4 bases and J by 0 bases. The CDR3 sequence is 18 residues long. The V gene's germline CDR1 is SGHTA and CDR2 FQGNSA. The CDR3 here is CASSSPAGGLSSYNEQFF. CDR3 DNA sequence: TGTGCCAGCAGCTCCCCGGCGGGGGGCCTCAGCTCCTACAATGAGCAGTTCTTC.

This clone has just a few counts. The chain employs TRBV6-5 and TRBJ2-7, with 7 bases identical to TRBD1. The CDR3 runs 16 residues. V gave up 2 bases and J gave up 2 bases; unmatched junction bases: 9. Per germline, CDR1 MNHEY and CDR2 SVGAGI. The CDR3 region is CASSYRGVGQTYEQYF. The DNA for the CDR3 is TGTGCCAGCAGTTACAGGGGTGTGGGACAGACCTACGAGCAGTACTTC.

This chain connects TRBV11-2 to TRBJ2-1; TRBD1 agrees at 7 bases. Germline V gene sequence: CDR1 SGHAT, CDR2 FQNNGV. J lost 0 bases, V lost 3 bases, and 14 bases had no gene match. The CDR3 length is 19 residues. CDR3 in DNA: TGTGCCAGCAGCTTCGGATACAGGGGCTCTTATAGCTCCTACAATGAGCAGTTCTTC. Encoded protein: CASSFGYRGSYSSYNEQFF. Drawing the rest from reference TRBV11-2 and TRBJ2-1, the complete variable domain is EAGVAQSPRYKIIEKRQSVAFWCNPISGHATLYWYQQILGQGPKLLIQFQNNGVVDDSQLPKDRFSAERLKGVDSTLKIQPAKLEDSAVYLCASSFGYRGSYSSYNEQFFGPGTRLTVL.

The rearrangement links TRBV7-9 to TRBJ1-2; a possible D gene is TRBD1 (6 bases). CDR3 length: 15 amino acids. Trimming stripped 3 bases from V and 5 bases from J, with 16 bases between. Per germline, CDR1 SEHNR and CDR2 FQNEAQ (reference sequence). The CDR3 region is CASSFTQGGLYGYTF. In DNA, the CDR3 is TGTGCCAGCAGCTTCACTCAAGGGGGTCTGTATGGCTACACCTTC.

The rearrangement joins TRBV6-5 to TRBJ1-4; D not resolved. Germline CDR1 MNHEY, CDR2 SVGAGI. The CDR3 extends over 13 amino acids. Trimming removed 2 bases from V and 11 bases from J, with 12 bases in between. CDR3 DNA: TGTGCCAGCAGTTACACCGCCCTTCGGAAACTGTTTTTT. Translated: CASSYTALRKLFF.

This chain links TRBV5-6 with TRBJ1-6; D uncertain. The CDR3 covers 14 residues. The V gene's germline CDR1 is SGHDT and CDR2 YYEEEE. The ends were cut back, 4 bases at V and 7 bases at J, with 12 bases in the middle. The CDR3 bases are TGTGCCAGCAGCCGTGGACTGGTGAATTCACCCCTCCACTTT. Translating gives CASSRGLVNSPLHF.

The V call is TRBV6-1, the J call TRBJ2-1, with TRBD2 matching 9 bases. CDR1 and CDR2 (germline): MNHNS, SASEGT. The junction had 7 bases not matched to a gene; V was cut back by 6 bases and J by 4 bases. This CDR3 region has 15 residues. DNA of the CDR3: TGTGCCAGCAGACTTAGCGGGGGCGGTTACAATGAGCAGTTCTTC. Its protein product is CASRLSGGGYNEQFF.

The chain is built from TRBV29-1 and TRBJ1-4; D possibly corresponds to TRBD1 (5 bases). V was cut by 6 bases and J by 8 bases, with 19 bases left in between. Germline lookup yields CDR1 SQVTM and CDR2 ANQGSEA. The CDR3 spans 14 residues. This CDR3 reads CSVFLQDSPEKLFF. The CDR3 nucleotides are TGCAGCGTCTTCTTACAGGATTCTCCCGAAAAACTGTTTTTT.

DNA of the CDR3: TGTGCCAGCAGCTCGGGGGGGGGCAGCAATCAGCCCCAGCATTTT. This gives the protein CASSSGGGSNQPQHF. This chain connects TRBV7-2 to TRBJ1-5, with a tentative D call TRBD1 (6 bases). With 4 bases removed from V and 1 base from J, the gap between germline ends came to 11 bases. Germline assignment: CDR1 SGHTA and CDR2 FQGNSA. The CDR3 is 15 residues long.

This rearrangement joins TRBV7-9 to TRBJ1-5; 11 positions match TRBD1. Per the germline V gene, CDR1 is SEHNR and CDR2 is FQNEAQ (reference sequence). V lost 4 bases, J lost 0 bases, and 8 bases stayed unmatched. There are 18 residues in the CDR3. CDR3 region: CASSSDRGPVFSNQPQHF. The CDR3 DNA sequence: TGTGCCAGCAGCTCGGACAGGGGGCCCGTCTTTAGCAATCAGCCCCAGCATTTT.

V is TRBV11-2 and J is TRBJ2-7; 9 nucleotides align to TRBD1. V lost 0 bases to trimming and J lost 3 bases; unmatched junction nucleotides: 12. Germline CDR1 SGHAT, CDR2 FQNNGV. There are 18 residues in the CDR3. Here the CDR3 reads CASSLENLPGQGFYEQYF. DNA of the CDR3: TGTGCCAGCAGCTTAGAAAATCTTCCGGGACAGGGTTTCTACGAGCAGTACTTC.

The chain has TRBV7-2 and TRBJ2-1; 8 bases match TRBD2. V lost 5 bases, J lost 5 bases, and 8 bases stayed unmatched. The germline V gene encodes CDR1 SGHTA and CDR2 FQGNSA. This CDR3 contains 15 residues. The CDR3 protein is CASSQGLALNNEQFF. CDR3 DNA sequence: TGTGCCAGCAGCCAAGGACTAGCCCTAAACAATGAGCAGTTCTTC.

This clone was seen only a few times. The chain recombines TRBV5-6 with TRBJ1-5, with D tentatively TRBD1 (6 bases). The ends were cut back, 0 bases at V and 0 bases at J, with 16 bases in the middle. CDR3 length equals 18 residues. Looked up from germline, CDR1 is SGHDT and CDR2 is YYEEEE. This CDR3 is CASSLGLGASYSNQPQHF. The CDR3 DNA follows: TGTGCCAGCAGCTTGGGGCTGGGGGCGTCGTATAGCAATCAGCCCCAGCATTTT.

The V gene is TRBV7-8, the J gene TRBJ2-2; TRBD1 might be the D (5 bases). The CDR3 runs 14 residues. Germline V gene data show CDR1 as SGHVS and CDR2 as FQNEAQ. The V and J ends lost 5 bases and 5 bases respectively, with 12 bases between them. CDR3 protein: CASSHLDSTGELFF. CDR3 coding DNA: TGTGCCAGCAGCCACCTCGACAGTACCGGGGAGCTGTTTTTT.

The chain links TRBV20-1 to TRBJ1-2; perhaps TRBD1 as D (5 bases). The CDR3 totals 9 residues. Germline V gene data show CDR1 as DFQATT and CDR2 as SNEGSKA (reference sequence). For the CDR3, the DNA is TGCAGCGTAGGGGTCGGCTACACCTTC. This encodes CSVGVGYTF.

The genes are TRBV4-2 and TRBJ1-4, with TRBD1 as a possible D gene (6 bases). Per the germline V gene, CDR1 is LGHNA and CDR2 is YNFKEQ. The CDR3 sequence is 16 residues long. V lost 1 base to trimming and J lost 7 bases, with 16 bases between them. The CDR3 protein is CASSQALYRASEKLFF. CDR3 DNA sequence: TGTGCCAGCAGCCAAGCCTTATACAGGGCAAGTGAAAAACTGTTTTTT.

The chain couples TRBV7-8 to TRBJ1-1, with TRBD1 identical over 8 bases. The germline V gene has CDR1 SGHVS and CDR2 FQNEAQ. V trimming: 5 bases; J trimming: 4 bases; junction bases outside the gene matches: 12. This CDR3 has 16 amino acids. This chain's CDR3 is CASSPRQGALVTEAFF. The CDR3 nucleotides read TGTGCCAGCAGCCCCAGGCAGGGGGCGCTTGTCACTGAAGCTTTCTTT.

This chain uses TRBV18 with TRBJ2-2; no reliable D call. The CDR3 has 14 amino acids. CDR1 is KGHSH, CDR2 LQKENI, per germline. Trimming left V 1 base short and J 4 bases short, with 7 bases between. This CDR3 is CASSPRSVTGELFF. The CDR3 nucleotides read TGTGCCAGCTCACCACGGAGTGTCACCGGGGAGCTGTTTTTT.

The rearrangement joins TRBV7-9 to TRBJ1-1; 10 bases fit TRBD1. This CDR3 has 16 amino acids. Per the germline V gene, CDR1 is SEHNR and CDR2 is FQNEAQ (reference sequence). Trimming at V came to 1 base and at J to 0 bases, leaving 2 bases not matched to a gene. CDR3 sequence reads: CASSLGGQGMNTEAFF. Here the CDR3 DNA reads TGTGCCAGCAGCTTAGGGGGACAGGGGATGAACACTGAAGCTTTCTTT. The whole variable domain, filled in from reference TRBV7-9 and TRBJ1-1, reads DTGVSQNPRHKITKRGQNVTFRCDPISEHNRLYWYRQTLGQGPEFLTYFQNEAQLEKSRLLSDRFSAERPKGSFSTLEIQRTEQGDSAMYLCASSLGGQGMNTEAFFGQGTRLTVV.

This clone appeared a single time. This specimen includes other DNA sequences encoding the same CDR3. The genes are TRBV28 and TRBJ1-5, with TRBD1 matching over 9 bases. The CDR3 has 17 residues. The V segment lost 3 bases and the J segment 4 bases; nucleotides outside the gene matches: 10. The germline V gene encodes CDR1 MDHEN and CDR2 SYDVKM. CDR3 bases: TGTGCCAGCAGTTTGCACCCTCTGGGACAGGGAAATCAGCCCCAGCATTTT. Its translation is CASSLHPLGQGNQPQHF.

DNA of the CDR3: TGTGCCAGCAGCGGACTACACAATCCCTACGAGCAGTACTTC. This sequence encodes CASSGLHNPYEQYF. The chain employs TRBV27 and TRBJ2-7; weak D call: TRBD2 (6 bases). V dropped 6 bases and J dropped 2 bases, with 14 bases sitting between them. The CDR3 length is 14 residues. Germline CDR1 MNHEY, CDR2 SMNVEV (reference sequence).

This chain links TRBV4-1 with TRBJ2-6; TRBD2 might be the D (5 bases). Germline V CDR1 and CDR2: MGHRA, YSYEKL. Trimming removed 2 bases from V and 0 bases from J, with 17 bases in between. The CDR3 totals 19 residues. CDR3 bases: TGCGCCAGCAGCCAATTACGGGCAGGACTCATCTCTGGGGCCAACGTCCTGACTTTC. The encoded protein is CASSQLRAGLISGANVLTF.

The chain joins TRBV5-1 to TRBJ2-1; TRBD2 aligns across 14 bases. Germline loops: CDR1 SGHRS, CDR2 YFSETQ. The length of the CDR3 is 18 residues. V dropped 3 bases and J dropped 8; count of bases not matched to a gene: 13. CDR3 loop: CASSSGLAGALARDEQFF. The DNA of the CDR3 is TGCGCCAGCAGCTCGGGACTAGCGGGGGCCCTGGCACGGGATGAGCAGTTCTTC. Supplemented by reference TRBV5-1 and TRBJ2-1, the full variable domain reads KAGVTQTPRYLIKTRGQQVTLSCSPISGHRSVSWYQQTPGQGLQFLFEYFSETQRNKGNFPGRFSGRQFSNSRSEMNVSTLELGDSALYLCASSSGLAGALARDEQFFGPGTRLTVL.

The rearrangement joins TRBV7-7 to TRBJ2-7, with 8 bases matching TRBD1. The CDR3 covers 15 residues. Trimming at V came to 0 bases and at J to 3 bases, leaving 4 bases not matched to a gene. CDR1 is SSHAT and CDR2 is FNYEAQ in the germline V gene (reference sequence). The CDR3 sequence is CASSLAPGGGYEQYF. In DNA form, the CDR3 reads TGTGCCAGCAGCTTAGCTCCAGGGGGCGGCTACGAGCAGTACTTC.

The J gene is TRBJ2-2, the V gene TRBV2; D call uncertain. The CDR3 has 12 residues. Trimming pared 5 bases from V and 7 bases from J, leaving 8 bases between. Germline CDR1 reads SNHLY; CDR2 reads FYNNEI. Written as DNA, the CDR3 is TGTGCCAGCAGTAGAGTTATCGGGGAGCTGTTTTTT. The encoded protein is CASSRVIGELFF.

CDR3 loop: CAIHLGGVAYEQYF. The CDR3 bases are TGTGCCATCCACTTGGGAGGCGTGGCCTACGAGCAGTACTTC. The V gene is TRBV11-2, the J gene TRBJ2-7; TRBD2 is a possible D gene (6 bases). Germline V gene data show CDR1 as SGHAT and CDR2 as FQNNGV. This CDR3 is 14 amino acids long. V was cut by 10 bases and J by 2 bases, with 18 bases left in between.

The rearrangement links TRBV19 to TRBJ2-2; 7 bases align to TRBD1. The CDR3 covers 16 residues. CDR1 and CDR2 from the germline V gene are LNHDA and SQIVND (reference sequence). J was trimmed by 3 bases and V by 0 bases; bases with no gene match: 4. The CDR3 DNA reads as TGTGCCAGTAGTATAGACCAGGGGGATTACACCGGGGAGCTGTTTTTT. Its protein is CASSIDQGDYTGELFF.